A selection of T cell receptor beta chains follows, all from one sample in a study of cytomegalovirus exposure and HLA in healthy donors. Assay used: immunoSEQ multiplex PCR; TCRdb lists only in-frame clones, some missing. This table holds 160,000 or so clones, roughly 89% found once. The sample consisted of PBMCs. The origin of the receptors is a woman in her 30s in good health and CMV-seronegative. Each CDR3 is given with its conserved first and last residue. The order of the fields is CDR3 DNA, CDR3 protein, clone size, J gene, V gene, D gene. The D gene is left open where the match is weak. Clone size is given for some rows only: seen once, a few or many times, or a class if the clone is expanded.

cdr3_nt: TGCAGCGTGCGACAGGTCCCTCACGAGCAGTACTTC
cdr3_aa: CSVRQVPHEQYF
clone_size: once
j_call: TRBJ2-7
v_call: TRBV29-1
d_call: -

cdr3_nt: TGTGCCAGCAGCCGTAAGGGACAGAACTATGGCTACACCTTC
cdr3_aa: CASSRKGQNYGYTF
clone_size: -
j_call: TRBJ1-2
v_call: TRBV5-8
d_call: TRBD1

cdr3_nt: TGCGCCAGCAGCCTCACAGATACGCAGTATTTT
cdr3_aa: CASSLTDTQYF
clone_size: -
j_call: TRBJ2-3
v_call: TRBV5-1
d_call: -

cdr3_nt: TGTGCCAGCAGTGGGAATCAGGGGGCGCGTCAAGGCTACACCTTC
cdr3_aa: CASSGNQGARQGYTF
clone_size: -
j_call: TRBJ1-2
v_call: TRBV6-4
d_call: TRBD1

cdr3_nt: TGTGCCAGCAGCACAGCTAAGGGACAGGGGCGCTACAATGAGCAGTTCTTC
cdr3_aa: CASSTAKGQGRYNEQFF
clone_size: -
j_call: TRBJ2-1
v_call: TRBV9
d_call: TRBD1

cdr3_nt: TGTGCCAGCAGTATGTGGGGACAGCGAGCCTACGAGCAGTACTTC
cdr3_aa: CASSMWGQRAYEQYF
clone_size: -
j_call: TRBJ2-7
v_call: TRBV25-1
d_call: TRBD1

cdr3_nt: TGTGCCAGCAGTTTACTAGCGGGAGAGTCCTACGAGCAGTACTTC
cdr3_aa: CASSLLAGESYEQYF
clone_size: -
j_call: TRBJ2-7
v_call: TRBV27
d_call: TRBD2

cdr3_nt: TGTGCCACGGGACTAGCGGGGTTACAAGAGACCCAGTACTTC
cdr3_aa: CATGLAGLQETQYF
clone_size: -
j_call: TRBJ2-5
v_call: TRBV19
d_call: TRBD2

cdr3_nt: TGTGCCAGCAGTTGGCTAGCGGGTGCAGATACGCAGTATTTT
cdr3_aa: CASSWLAGADTQYF
clone_size: -
j_call: TRBJ2-3
v_call: TRBV6-5
d_call: TRBD2

cdr3_nt: TGTGCCATCAGTGAGTCTAGGGGGACTAGCGGAGAGCAGTACTTC
cdr3_aa: CAISESRGTSGEQYF
clone_size: -
j_call: TRBJ2-5
v_call: TRBV10-3
d_call: TRBD2

cdr3_nt: TGTGCCAGCACCGCCCTACGGGACAGCTCCTACGAGCAGTACTTC
cdr3_aa: CASTALRDSSYEQYF
clone_size: -
j_call: TRBJ2-7
v_call: TRBV28
d_call: TRBD1

cdr3_nt: TGTGCCAGCAGCCCTGCGGGGGGCTACTACGAGCAGTACTTC
cdr3_aa: CASSPAGGYYEQYF
clone_size: few
j_call: TRBJ2-7
v_call: TRBV7-9
d_call: TRBD2

cdr3_nt: TGTGCCAGCAGCCCCGGACAGATCTATGGCTACACCTTC
cdr3_aa: CASSPGQIYGYTF
clone_size: -
j_call: TRBJ1-2
v_call: TRBV7-2
d_call: -

cdr3_nt: TGTGCCAGCAGTTTAACTAGCGGGAGCTACAATGAGCAGTTCTTC
cdr3_aa: CASSLTSGSYNEQFF
clone_size: -
j_call: TRBJ2-1
v_call: TRBV28
d_call: TRBD2

cdr3_nt: TGTGCCAGCAGATCGACAGCTTATAGCAATCAGCCCCAGCATTTT
cdr3_aa: CASRSTAYSNQPQHF
clone_size: -
j_call: TRBJ1-5
v_call: TRBV2
d_call: -

cdr3_nt: TGTGCCAGCAGCTTAGCGGGAGGGCGAACAAATGACAATGAGCAGTTCTTC
cdr3_aa: CASSLAGGRTNDNEQFF
clone_size: -
j_call: TRBJ2-1
v_call: TRBV7-3
d_call: TRBD2

cdr3_nt: TGTGCCAGCAGCCCCCGGGGTAGGGGGAGCACAGATACGCAGTATTTT
cdr3_aa: CASSPRGRGSTDTQYF
clone_size: once
j_call: TRBJ2-3
v_call: TRBV9
d_call: -

cdr3_nt: TGTGCCAGTAGCTTTACAGGGGTGGGCAATCAGCCCCAGCATTTT
cdr3_aa: CASSFTGVGNQPQHF
clone_size: -
j_call: TRBJ1-5
v_call: TRBV19
d_call: TRBD1

cdr3_nt: TGTGCCAGTAGGACCAGGGGGACAGGGCCCCAGCATTTT
cdr3_aa: CASRTRGTGPQHF
clone_size: once
j_call: TRBJ1-5
v_call: TRBV19
d_call: TRBD1

cdr3_nt: TGTGCCAGCAGCTTCCCTGGCCTAGCGGGAGCGGTCGGGGAGCTGTTTTTT
cdr3_aa: CASSFPGLAGAVGELFF
clone_size: -
j_call: TRBJ2-2
v_call: TRBV5-4
d_call: TRBD2

cdr3_nt: TGTGCCAGTAGAGGGACAGGGAATTCACCCCTCCACTTT
cdr3_aa: CASRGTGNSPLHF
clone_size: -
j_call: TRBJ1-6
v_call: TRBV19
d_call: TRBD1

cdr3_nt: TGTGCCAGCAGCCTCAAACGGGGTCACACAGATACGCAGTATTTT
cdr3_aa: CASSLKRGHTDTQYF
clone_size: -
j_call: TRBJ2-3
v_call: TRBV2
d_call: -

cdr3_nt: TGTGCCAGTAGTATGGGTGCGACAGTGTCTAGCACAGATACGCAGTATTTT
cdr3_aa: CASSMGATVSSTDTQYF
clone_size: few
j_call: TRBJ2-3
v_call: TRBV19
d_call: -

cdr3_nt: TGCGCCAGCTCTCCACTAGCAGGTGAAGAGACCCAGTACTTC
cdr3_aa: CASSPLAGEETQYF
clone_size: -
j_call: TRBJ2-5
v_call: TRBV5-1
d_call: -

cdr3_nt: TGCGCCAGCAGCTACCAAAGGGGGAACACCGGGGAGCTGTTTTTT
cdr3_aa: CASSYQRGNTGELFF
clone_size: -
j_call: TRBJ2-2
v_call: TRBV5-1
d_call: -

cdr3_nt: TGCGCCAGCAGGTGGGCTAGCGGGTTAGATACGCAGTATTTT
cdr3_aa: CASRWASGLDTQYF
clone_size: once
j_call: TRBJ2-3
v_call: TRBV10-2
d_call: TRBD2

cdr3_nt: TGCAGCGTTGGAGGGTGGGACACCGGGGAGCTGTTTTTT
cdr3_aa: CSVGGWDTGELFF
clone_size: once
j_call: TRBJ2-2
v_call: TRBV29-1
d_call: -

cdr3_nt: TGTGCCAGTAGTATTGGCCGGGGGAACACTGAAGCTTTCTTT
cdr3_aa: CASSIGRGNTEAFF
clone_size: -
j_call: TRBJ1-1
v_call: TRBV19
d_call: -

cdr3_nt: TGTGCCAGCAGCTCCGGGGAAAGCAATCAGCCCCAGCATTTT
cdr3_aa: CASSSGESNQPQHF
clone_size: -
j_call: TRBJ1-5
v_call: TRBV11-2
d_call: -

cdr3_nt: TGTGCCAGCTCACCGAAGACAGGGGTCGGAACTAACTATGGCTACACCTTC
cdr3_aa: CASSPKTGVGTNYGYTF
clone_size: -
j_call: TRBJ1-2
v_call: TRBV18
d_call: TRBD1

cdr3_nt: TGTGCCTGGAGTGGGGGGCTAAATCAGCCCCAGCATTTT
cdr3_aa: CAWSGGLNQPQHF
clone_size: -
j_call: TRBJ1-5
v_call: TRBV30
d_call: -

cdr3_nt: TGCGCCAGCAGCTCGCCGTTGGGCACGAACACTGAAGCTTTCTTT
cdr3_aa: CASSSPLGTNTEAFF
clone_size: -
j_call: TRBJ1-1
v_call: TRBV5-1
d_call: -

cdr3_nt: TGCGCCAGCAGCCGAATCCGGACAGACTATGGCTACACCTTC
cdr3_aa: CASSRIRTDYGYTF
clone_size: -
j_call: TRBJ1-2
v_call: TRBV5-1
d_call: -

cdr3_nt: TGTGCCAGCAGCGGGCAACCCAGGGCCGGGAGCGGGGAGCTGTTTTTT
cdr3_aa: CASSGQPRAGSGELFF
clone_size: once
j_call: TRBJ2-2
v_call: TRBV9
d_call: -

cdr3_nt: TGTGCCAGCAGGGGCAGGGGCAGTAGCAATCAGCCCCAGCATTTT
cdr3_aa: CASRGRGSSNQPQHF
clone_size: -
j_call: TRBJ1-5
v_call: TRBV25-1
d_call: -

cdr3_nt: TGTGCCAGTAGTATTGGTGACAGGGGGATTCAGCCCCAGCATTTT
cdr3_aa: CASSIGDRGIQPQHF
clone_size: -
j_call: TRBJ1-5
v_call: TRBV19
d_call: TRBD1

cdr3_nt: TGCGCCAGCAGCTTGGTTCTTTCTAACAATGAGCAGTTCTTC
cdr3_aa: CASSLVLSNNEQFF
clone_size: -
j_call: TRBJ2-1
v_call: TRBV5-1
d_call: -

cdr3_nt: TGTGCCAGCAGCCCCTGGACTAGTCAAGAGACCCAGTACTTC
cdr3_aa: CASSPWTSQETQYF
clone_size: -
j_call: TRBJ2-5
v_call: TRBV7-9
d_call: TRBD2

cdr3_nt: TGTGCCAGCAGCCCCCTAGCGGACTCCTACGAGCAGTACTTC
cdr3_aa: CASSPLADSYEQYF
clone_size: -
j_call: TRBJ2-7
v_call: TRBV28
d_call: TRBD2

cdr3_nt: TGTGCCAGGAGGCAGAATACGAACACCGGGGAGCTGTTTTTT
cdr3_aa: CARRQNTNTGELFF
clone_size: -
j_call: TRBJ2-2
v_call: TRBV11-2
d_call: -

cdr3_nt: TGCAGCGTTGTAGTACAGTCTGGCTATGGCTACCCCTTC
cdr3_aa: CSVVVQSGYGYPF
clone_size: -
j_call: TRBJ1-2
v_call: TRBV29-1
d_call: -

cdr3_nt: TGTGCCAGCAGCTCTAACCACAGGGCCACCGGGGAGCTGTTTTTT
cdr3_aa: CASSSNHRATGELFF
clone_size: -
j_call: TRBJ2-2
v_call: TRBV7-6
d_call: -

cdr3_nt: TGTGCCAGCTCATCCGACAGCTACGAGCAGTACTTC
cdr3_aa: CASSSDSYEQYF
clone_size: few
j_call: TRBJ2-7
v_call: TRBV18
d_call: -

cdr3_nt: TGTGCCAGCAGCTTGGCGACAGGGTCTGGAAACACCATATATTTT
cdr3_aa: CASSLATGSGNTIYF
clone_size: few
j_call: TRBJ1-3
v_call: TRBV5-4
d_call: TRBD1

cdr3_nt: TGTGCCAGCAGTGAAGAAGGGGCGCGAGTTAATTCACCCCTCCACTTT
cdr3_aa: CASSEEGARVNSPLHF
clone_size: -
j_call: TRBJ1-6
v_call: TRBV2
d_call: -

cdr3_nt: TGCGCCAGCAGCTTGACTAGCGGGAGAACAGATACGCAGTATTTT
cdr3_aa: CASSLTSGRTDTQYF
clone_size: -
j_call: TRBJ2-3
v_call: TRBV5-1
d_call: TRBD2

cdr3_nt: TGCGGGGGGGCGGGAGGCCCGAACACCGGGGAGCTGTTTTTT
cdr3_aa: CGGAGGPNTGELFF
clone_size: -
j_call: TRBJ2-2
v_call: TRBV29-1
d_call: TRBD2

cdr3_nt: TGTGCCAGCAGCCCGGACAGGGCGACTGAAAAACTGTTTTTT
cdr3_aa: CASSPDRATEKLFF
clone_size: -
j_call: TRBJ1-4
v_call: TRBV5-8
d_call: TRBD1

cdr3_nt: TGTGCCAGCAGTTCCGGACTTGTGGTAGGCTACACCTTC
cdr3_aa: CASSSGLVVGYTF
clone_size: once
j_call: TRBJ1-2
v_call: TRBV28
d_call: -

cdr3_nt: TGTGCCAGCAGCTTGGAGGGGCCCCGGGGGACTGAAGCTTTCTTT
cdr3_aa: CASSLEGPRGTEAFF
clone_size: -
j_call: TRBJ1-1
v_call: TRBV5-8
d_call: -

cdr3_nt: TGTGCCAGCAAAGGGACAGGGGTCTACGAGCAGTACTTC
cdr3_aa: CASKGTGVYEQYF
clone_size: -
j_call: TRBJ2-7
v_call: TRBV6-1
d_call: TRBD1

cdr3_nt: TGCGCCAGCAGCCCGGACAGTTATACTGAAGCTTTCTTT
cdr3_aa: CASSPDSYTEAFF
clone_size: -
j_call: TRBJ1-1
v_call: TRBV4-3
d_call: -

cdr3_nt: TGTGCCAGCAGCAAAGGGGAGCGGGAGTGCAATGAGCAGTTCTTC
cdr3_aa: CASSKGERECNEQFF
clone_size: -
j_call: TRBJ2-1
v_call: TRBV21-1
d_call: -

cdr3_nt: TGTGCCAGCAGGGAAAAACGGGACAGCCTAAGAGTGCACGAGCAGTACTTC
cdr3_aa: CASREKRDSLRVHEQYF
clone_size: -
j_call: TRBJ2-7
v_call: TRBV25-1
d_call: TRBD1

cdr3_nt: TGTGCCAGCAGTTACAGCGGGGGGGCCAGACAGACCCAGTACTTC
cdr3_aa: CASSYSGGARQTQYF
clone_size: -
j_call: TRBJ2-5
v_call: TRBV6-5
d_call: TRBD2

cdr3_nt: TGTGCCAGCAGTTTATCAGGTCTGGACAGGGGGCCGGCTAACTATGGCTACACCTTC
cdr3_aa: CASSLSGLDRGPANYGYTF
clone_size: -
j_call: TRBJ1-2
v_call: TRBV27
d_call: TRBD1

cdr3_nt: TGCAGTGCTAGAGTACCGAGCGAGCAGTACTTC
cdr3_aa: CSARVPSEQYF
clone_size: -
j_call: TRBJ2-7
v_call: TRBV20-1
d_call: -

cdr3_nt: TGTGCCAGCAGTCGCCCCCGGGGGACCCAGTACTTC
cdr3_aa: CASSRPRGTQYF
clone_size: -
j_call: TRBJ2-5
v_call: TRBV2
d_call: -

cdr3_nt: TGTGCCAGCAGCTTAGGCAGGGTCTACGAGCAGTACTTC
cdr3_aa: CASSLGRVYEQYF
clone_size: -
j_call: TRBJ2-7
v_call: TRBV7-2
d_call: -